The rows below give T cell receptor beta chains drawn from one sample of a study of T-cell memory formation after mild COVID-19. TCRdb called the 5' RACE reads again in MiXCR, with one record for every CDR3 protein. The table shows roughly 580,000 distinct CDR3 sequences, with about 20% occurring only once. Sequencing was done on a sample of PBMCs or a T cell subset sorted from them (not recorded which). These receptors all come from an adult woman who had mild COVID-19 (a few samples of this study predate the infection). Cell type and time point are not known. The CDR3 runs from the conserved cysteine through the conserved F or W.

j_call cdr3_length v_call cdr3_aa
TRBJ2-1 13 TRBV5-6 CASGSGAYNEQFF
TRBJ1-2 13 TRBV5-1 CASSLEVDYGYTF
TRBJ2-1 17 TRBV4-3 CASSQEGHRVTYNEQFF
TRBJ2-5 15 TRBV5-6 CVSSLEQGAVETQYF
TRBJ2-5 14 TRBV5-6 CASSLTAAQETQYF
TRBJ2-7 16 TRBV5-1 CASSLTGRSTGGEQYF
TRBJ2-1 15 TRBV12-3/TRBV12-4 CASGFIGGSYNEQFF
TRBJ2-5 19 TRBV12-3/TRBV12-4 CASSSQPKISGRGVETQYF
TRBJ1-1 13 TRBV11-3 CASSSGTGTEAFF
TRBJ2-5 16 TRBV20-1 CSARDAGGAFQETQYF
TRBJ2-3 16 TRBV24-1 CATSDLPDGGTDTQYF
TRBJ1-6 14 TRBV20-1 CSASLPGGNSPLHF
TRBJ2-2 14 TRBV20-1 CSAREGRNTGELFF
TRBJ1-1 20 TRBV4-3 CASSQKTDRGSDYMNTEAFF
TRBJ1-1 15 TRBV5-1 CASSTMTGLNTEAFF
TRBJ2-7 14 TRBV30 CAWSTAGGNYEQYF
TRBJ2-5 15 TRBV5-4 CASSLFGQGQETQYF